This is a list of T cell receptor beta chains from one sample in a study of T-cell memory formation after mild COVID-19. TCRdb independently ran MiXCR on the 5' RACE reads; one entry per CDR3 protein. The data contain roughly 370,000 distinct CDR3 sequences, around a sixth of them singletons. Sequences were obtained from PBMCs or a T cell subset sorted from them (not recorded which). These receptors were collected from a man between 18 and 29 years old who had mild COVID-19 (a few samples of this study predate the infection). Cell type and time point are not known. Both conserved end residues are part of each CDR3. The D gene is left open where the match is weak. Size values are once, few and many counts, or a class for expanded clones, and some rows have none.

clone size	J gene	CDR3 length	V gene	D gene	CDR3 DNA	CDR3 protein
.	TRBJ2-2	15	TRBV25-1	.	TGTGCCAGCAGTGACCCCGGACAGCACACCGGGGAGCTGTTTTTT	CASSDPGQHTGELFF
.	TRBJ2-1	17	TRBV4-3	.	TGCGCCAGCAGCCAAGATGTGCTCGGCAGCTCCTACAATGAGCAGTTCTTC	CASSQDVLGSSYNEQFF
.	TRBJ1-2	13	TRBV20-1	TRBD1	TGCAGTGCAAAGCGGCGGGACAGGCCTGGCTACACCTTC	CSAKRRDRPGYTF
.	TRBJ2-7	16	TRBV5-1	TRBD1	TGCGCCAGCAGCACCGTGGACAGGGGTGGTGACTACGAGCAGTACTTC	CASSTVDRGGDYEQYF
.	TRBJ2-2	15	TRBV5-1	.	TGCGCCAGCAGCTTGTCCGATGCGAACACCGGGGAGCTGTTTTTT	CASSLSDANTGELFF
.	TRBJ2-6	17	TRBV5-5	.	TGTGCCAGCAGCTTAGCTGGGGGAGCCTCTGGGGCCAACGTCCTGACTTTC	CASSLAGGASGANVLTF
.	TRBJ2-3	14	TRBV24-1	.	TGTGCCACCAGTGATGGTGCCAACACAGATACGCAGTATTTT	CATSDGANTDTQYF
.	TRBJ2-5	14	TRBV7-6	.	TGTGCCAGCAGCTTTATCGGGGGCGGTGAGACCCAGTACTTC	CASSFIGGGETQYF
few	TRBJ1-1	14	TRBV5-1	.	TGCGCCAGCAGCTTGCTCGCCAGGGTCACTGAAGCTTTCTTT	CASSLLARVTEAFF
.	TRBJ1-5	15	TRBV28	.	TGTGCCAGCAGGGGGGGACGGGGGATCTGGAAGCCCCAGCATTTT	CASRGGRGIWKPQHF
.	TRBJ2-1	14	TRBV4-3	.	TGCGCCAGCAGCCAAGATGTAGCCTACAATGAGCAGTTCTTC	CASSQDVAYNEQFF
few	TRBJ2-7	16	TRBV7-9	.	TGTGCCAGCAGCTCAGACAAGGATGCCGACCCCTACGAGCAGTACTTC	CASSSDKDADPYEQYF
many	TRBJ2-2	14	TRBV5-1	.	TGTGCCAGCAGCTTAGACCCGAACACCGGGGAGCTGTTTTTT	CASSLDPNTGELFF
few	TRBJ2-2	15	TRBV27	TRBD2	TGTGCCAGCAGTAGACTAGCGGGGGGGCCCGGGGAGCTGTTTTTT	CASSRLAGGPGELFF
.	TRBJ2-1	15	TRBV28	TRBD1	TGTGCCAGCACCACTGGGACAGGGAAAAAAAATGAGCAGTTCTTC	CASTTGTGKKNEQFF
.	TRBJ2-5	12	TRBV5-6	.	TGTGCCAGCAGCTTCAACGAAGAGACCCAGTACTTC	CASSFNEETQYF
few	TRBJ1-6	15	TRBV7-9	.	TGTGCCAGCAGCTTACGGATAGGGGCAGGGTCACACCTCCACTTT	CASSLRIGAGSHLHF
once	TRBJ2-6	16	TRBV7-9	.	TGTGCCAGCAGCTTAGGCCGCCCCTCTGGGGCCAACGTCCTGACTTTC	CASSLGRPSGANVLTF
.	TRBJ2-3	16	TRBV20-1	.	TGCAGTGCTAGAGGCCCGAGACGGGGAAGCACAGATACGCAGTATTTT	CSARGPRRGSTDTQYF
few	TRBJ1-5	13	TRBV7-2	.	TGTGCCAGCTCTAGGGGGGTACGTCAGCCCCAGCATTTT	CASSRGVRQPQHF
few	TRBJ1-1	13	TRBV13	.	TGTGCCGCTTCCAGGAGCGGGGTTGGTGAAGCTTTCTTT	CAASRSGVGEAFF
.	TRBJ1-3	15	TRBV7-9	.	TGTGCCAGCAGCTTCGGCAGGGGAACTGGAAACACCATATATTTT	CASSFGRGTGNTIYF